A single sample gave rise to the 24 T cell receptor beta chains below, sequenced in a study of cytomegalovirus exposure and HLA in healthy donors (dated by TCRdb to 2016 to 2017). The library was made by the immunoSEQ multiplex PCR assay. For the multiplex PCR, a mixture combining 60 forward primers for TCR Vbeta segments and 13 reverse primers for TCR Jbeta segments was used. Not all clones reach the TCRdb copy of this immuneACCESS table, which keeps in-frame sequences only. Checked studies attribute under half of the gap to unresolved V genes and leave the rest unexplained. The sample includes some 52,000 clones, with roughly 72% observed a single time. The ten largest clones capture around 9.1% of the sample. Sequencing used PBMCs. These receptors were collected from a woman aged 50 to 60 in good health and CMV-seronegative.

The CDR3 bases are TGTGCCAGCAAGGGACAGCCGAACACTGAAGCTTTCTTT. This codes for CASKGQPNTEAFF. This chain links TRBV7-6 with TRBJ1-1; 7 bases are shared with TRBD1. In germline, CDR1 is SGHVS, CDR2 FNYEAQ. V was clipped by 7 bases and J by 1 base; unmatched bases: 3. This CDR3 is built from 13 residues.

This clone was counted once. The rearrangement joins TRBV5-4 to TRBJ2-3, with 8 bases fitting TRBD2. This CDR3 region has 16 residues. Germline-derived CDR1 and CDR2 are SGHNT and YYREEE (reference sequence). The V segment lost 4 bases and the J segment 2 bases; nucleotides outside the gene matches: 9. The CDR3 here is CASSPSRGANTDTQYF. The CDR3 coding sequence is TGTGCCAGCAGCCCCTCGCGGGGGGCGAACACAGATACGCAGTATTTT.

Comments on this clone: A read error may account for a junction end that differs from germline. This chain links TRBV6-4 with TRBJ2-7; D not certain. The CDR3 sequence is 10 residues long. CDR1 is MRHNA, CDR2 SNTAGT, per germline. CDR3 coding DNA: TGTGCCAGCAGGCTTTACGGGCAGTACTTC. Residues: CASRLYGQYF.

The J gene is TRBJ2-1, the V gene TRBV7-6; D is unclear. Germline loops: CDR1 SGHVS, CDR2 FNYEAQ. Trimming cost V 2 bases and J 1 base, with 6 bases left between them. The CDR3 is 14 residues long. The CDR3, as DNA: TGTGCCAGCAGCTTAAGCTTTTCCTACAATGAGCAGTTCTTC. This translates into CASSLSFSYNEQFF.

This clone is a singleton in its sample. The chain joins TRBV27 to TRBJ2-3, with 12 bases fitting TRBD2. Trimming took 5 bases from V and 0 from J; bases not matched to a gene: 9. The CDR3 runs to 18 residues. Germline V gene lookup returns CDR1 MNHEY and CDR2 SMNVEV (reference sequence). This chain's CDR3 is CASSHLAGGYVSTDTQYF. As DNA, the CDR3 is TGTGCCAGCAGTCACCTAGCGGGAGGGTATGTTAGCACAGATACGCAGTATTTT.

This chain joins TRBV18 and TRBJ1-4; TRBD1 matches at 9 bases. Per germline, CDR1 KGHSH and CDR2 LQKENI. The CDR3 is 14 residues long. J lost 8 bases, V lost 3 bases, and 4 bases had no gene match. DNA of the CDR3: TGTGCCAGCTCACCGGGACAGGGTCTCGAAAAACTGTTTTTT. As protein: CASSPGQGLEKLFF.

The J gene is TRBJ1-1, the V gene TRBV28; 8 positions match TRBD1. With V trimmed by 7 bases and J by 5 bases, 12 bases remained unmatched. Germline CDR1 and CDR2: MDHEN and SYDVKM. This CDR3 comprises 15 residues. The CDR3 loop is CASNEPGQGRTEAFF. The CDR3 DNA reads as TGTGCCAGCAACGAACCTGGACAGGGTAGGACTGAAGCTTTCTTT.

DNA for the CDR3: TGTGCCTGGAGTTTGGGGGCTGGGCCTTCACCCCTCCACTTT. Its translation is CAWSLGAGPSPLHF. The chain uses TRBV30 and TRBJ1-6; D may be TRBD1 (6 bases). The V gene's germline CDR1 is GTSNPN and CDR2 SVGIG (reference sequence). The CDR3 loop spans 14 amino acids. V lost 2 bases to trimming and J lost 9 bases, with 14 bases between them.

This chain connects TRBV28 to TRBJ2-1; 9 nucleotides match TRBD2. Germline values: CDR1 MDHEN, CDR2 SYDVKM. This CDR3 region has 16 residues. With 5 bases clipped from V and 7 bases from J, the junction kept 12 bases outside the gene matches. CDR3 in DNA: TGTGCCAGCAGTCCACAAGGTAGCGGGAGTTGGAATGAGCAGTTCTTC. Amino acids: CASSPQGSGSWNEQFF.

In its sample, this clone was seen once. CDR3 amino acids: CASSQGRRGNNSPLHF. The DNA of the CDR3 is TGCGCCAGCAGCCAAGGACGTAGGGGTAATAATTCACCCCTCCACTTT. The genes are TRBV4-3 and TRBJ1-6; D possibly corresponds to TRBD1 (5 bases). The CDR3 spans 16 residues. V gave up 1 base and J gave up 5 bases, with 12 bases separating them. CDR1 is LGHNA, CDR2 YSLEER, per germline.

This clone is medium-sized in the sample. The chain carries TRBV28 and TRBJ1-4, with no clear D. Germline V gene sequence: CDR1 MDHEN, CDR2 SYDVKM. Trimming removed 7 bases from V and 5 bases from J, with 17 bases in between. The CDR3 spans 15 residues. CDR3 loop: CASTRGGLLNEKLFF. In nucleotides, the CDR3 is TGTGCCAGCACCAGAGGAGGGTTGCTCAATGAAAAACTGTTTTTT.

This CDR3 is CASSLGPQGSTEAFF. CDR3 nucleotide sequence: TGTGCCAGCAGCTTAGGACCCCAGGGTAGCACTGAAGCTTTCTTT. The genes are TRBV7-8 and TRBJ1-1; weak D call: TRBD1 (5 bases). Trimming shortened V by 1 base and J by 4 bases, and 13 bases separated the two germline ends. CDR1 is SGHVS and CDR2 is FQNEAQ in the germline V gene. This CDR3 has 15 amino acids.

The chain combines TRBV4-3 with TRBJ1-1; 7 nucleotides match TRBD1. With V trimmed by 5 bases and J by 4 bases, 7 bases remained unmatched. In germline, CDR1 is LGHNA, CDR2 YSLEER. The CDR3 sequence is 14 residues long. CDR3: CASSSDRDFTEAFF. CDR3 nucleotides: TGCGCCAGCAGCTCCGACAGGGACTTCACTGAAGCTTTCTTT.

This clone was recorded a few times. The chain combines TRBV6-1 with TRBJ2-7; D might be TRBD1 (6 bases). CDR1 is MNHNS, CDR2 SASEGT, per germline. The CDR3 is 15 amino acids. V lost 2 bases, J lost 4 bases, and 15 bases lay in between. CDR3 sequence: CASSEYGQTLYEQYV. CDR3 DNA sequence: TGTGCCAGCAGTGAATATGGACAGACCTTATACGAGCAGTACGTC.

CDR3 nucleotides: TGTGCCAGCATCCCTCCCGCGGCCTACGAGCAGTACTTC. Translation: CASIPPAAYEQYF. This sequence joins TRBV7-8 and TRBJ2-7; no reliable D call. Per the germline V gene, CDR1 is SGHVS and CDR2 is FQNEAQ. The CDR3 totals 13 residues. Deletions cut 7 bases from V and 2 bases from J, with 12 bases between.

The rearrangement links TRBV19 to TRBJ1-1; TRBD1 aligns across 7 bases. With V trimmed by 4 bases and J by 1 base, 9 bases remained unmatched. Per germline, CDR1 LNHDA and CDR2 SQIVND (reference sequence). CDR3 length equals 16 residues. This chain's CDR3 is CASSRDRVITNTEAFF. The CDR3 DNA reads as TGTGCCAGTAGTAGAGACAGGGTGATAACGAACACTGAAGCTTTCTTT.

The V call is TRBV7-6, the J call TRBJ2-7, with 7 bases lining up with TRBD1. Germline V gene lookup returns CDR1 SGHVS and CDR2 FNYEAQ. With V trimmed by 0 bases and J by 1 base, 9 bases remained unmatched. This CDR3 has 17 residues. The CDR3 coding sequence is TGTGCCAGCAGCTTAGCACCCACCGGGACAGCGTCCTACGAGCAGTACTTC. This translates into CASSLAPTGTASYEQYF.

J is TRBJ2-7 and V is TRBV5-1, with TRBD1 matching 9 bases. The germline gives CDR1 SGHRS, CDR2 YFSETQ. There are 14 residues in the CDR3. J was trimmed by 2 bases and V by 3 bases; bases with no gene match: 3. CDR3 DNA sequence: TGCGCCAGCAGCTCCGGGACAGGGCCCTACGAGCAGTACTTC. The encoded protein is CASSSGTGPYEQYF.

V and J are TRBV19 and TRBJ1-2, with D unclear. The CDR3 runs 13 residues. Trimming took off 3 bases at V and 4 bases at J, with 9 bases between the two ends. Germline CDR1 is LNHDA and CDR2 is SQIVND (reference sequence). CDR3 nucleotides: TGTGCCAGTAGTATCTTGACTGCCTATGGCTACACCTTC. Its translation is CASSILTAYGYTF.

The V call is TRBV7-2, the J call TRBJ2-3; 7 nucleotides align to TRBD2. Per the germline V gene, CDR1 is SGHTA and CDR2 is FQGNSA. The CDR3 contains 15 residues. V dropped 1 base and J dropped 2; count of bases not matched to a gene: 3. DNA for the CDR3: TGTGCCAGCAGCTTAGGGCGGGGGACCACAGATACGCAGTATTTT. This codes for CASSLGRGTTDTQYF.

The CDR3 protein is CAWSSWTGESGANVLTF. In DNA form, the CDR3 reads TGTGCCTGGAGTTCCTGGACAGGGGAATCTGGGGCCAACGTCCTGACTTTC. The chain carries TRBV30 and TRBJ2-6; 9 bases fit TRBD1. The CDR3 sequence is 17 residues long. After removal of 2 bases from V and 1 base from J, the junction contained 6 bases not matched to a gene. Per germline, CDR1 GTSNPN and CDR2 SVGIG (reference sequence).

This rearrangement joins TRBV7-2 to TRBJ1-1; a possible D gene is TRBD1 (5 bases). Germline lookup yields CDR1 SGHTA and CDR2 FQGNSA. There are 14 residues in the CDR3. V lost 3 bases to trimming and J lost 6 bases, with 14 bases between them. The CDR3: CASSFTTGAPEAFF. The DNA of the CDR3 is TGTGCCAGCAGCTTCACTACTGGGGCCCCTGAAGCTTTCTTT.

This chain joins TRBV6-1 and TRBJ2-7, with 12 bases that match TRBD2. CDR1 and CDR2 (germline): MNHNS, SASEGT. The ends lost 10 bases at V and 6 bases at J; junction bases unmatched: 13. The CDR3 consists of 15 residues. As DNA, the CDR3 is TGTGCCATGAGCGCTCAGACTAGCGGGAGTTCCGAGCAGTACTTC. It specifies CAMSAQTSGSSEQYF.

The chain has TRBV6-1 and TRBJ1-2, with TRBD1 as a possible D gene (5 bases). Germline lookup yields CDR1 MNHNS and CDR2 SASEGT. The V end lost 7 bases, the J end lost 0 bases, and 12 bases lay between the germline ends. The CDR3 spans 14 residues. CDR3 amino acids: CASNERGTNYGYTF. CDR3 sequence (DNA): TGTGCCAGCAACGAAAGGGGAACTAACTATGGCTACACCTTC.